These 27 T cell receptor beta chains came from one sample sequenced in a study of shared clonotypes between healthy human individuals. The method was immunoSEQ multiplex PCR; TCRdb's version includes in-frame clones alone and lacks a portion of them. The data show roughly 700,000 clones, over 65% seen once. Sequenced sample: memory CD4+ T cells sorted from blood. Subset defined: CD45RA-negative fraction. These TCRs come from a young woman in good health.

This sequence joins TRBV10-3 and TRBJ1-2, with D possibly being TRBD1 (6 bases). Germline-derived CDR1 and CDR2 are ENHRY and SYGVKD. The CDR3 is 13 residues long. V dropped 3 bases and J dropped 3 bases, with 8 bases sitting between them. CDR3 sequence: CAISENRDYGYTF. The CDR3 nucleotides are TGTGCCATCAGTGAAAACAGGGACTATGGCTACACCTTC.

The chain's CDR3 is CASRSAASQVDTQYF. The DNA of the CDR3 is TGTGCCAGCAGGTCGGCAGCCTCGCAGGTAGATACGCAGTATTTT. The chain carries TRBV5-4 and TRBJ2-3; D uncertain. V was trimmed by 5 bases and J by 5 bases, leaving 18 bases between them. This CDR3 has 15 residues. Germline V gene data show CDR1 as SGHNT and CDR2 as YYREEE (reference sequence).

The J gene is TRBJ2-7, the V gene TRBV1. TRBV1 is shown as a pseudogene. This CDR3 spans 15 amino acids. The CDR3 reads CTSSPLWGSRVEQYF. In DNA form, the CDR3 reads TGCACCAGCAGCCCATTATGGGGGAGCCGGGTCGAGCAGTACTTC.

The chain employs TRBV7-2 and TRBJ2-2; D not resolved. This CDR3 comprises 11 residues. The V gene lost 4 bases and the J gene lost 6 bases, with 3 bases spanning the gap. Germline V gives CDR1 SGHTA, CDR2 FQGNSA. CDR3 DNA sequence: TGTGCCAGCAGCTCCCCCGGGGAGCTGTTTTTT. Protein sequence: CASSSPGELFF. The variable domain in full, with the rest retrieved from reference TRBV7-2 and TRBJ2-2, is GAGVSQSPSNKVTEKGKDVELRCDPISGHTALYWYRQSLGQGLEFLIYFQGNSAPDKSGLPSDRFSAERTGGSVSTLTIQRTQQEDSAVYLCASSSPGELFFGEGSRLTVL.

The chain combines TRBV2 with TRBJ1-5, with D possibly matching TRBD1 (5 bases). The CDR3 sequence is 16 residues long. V was cut by 6 bases and J by 0 bases, with 15 bases left in between. CDR1 is SNHLY, CDR2 FYNNEI, per germline. This chain's CDR3 is CASRGGVTLSNQPQHF. CDR3 nucleotide sequence: TGTGCCAGCAGGGGGGGGGTAACCCTTAGCAATCAGCCCCAGCATTTT.

The J gene is TRBJ2-5, the V gene TRBV14; 10 bases are a match to TRBD2. Trimming took 8 bases from V and 5 from J; bases not matched to a gene: 8. This CDR3 comprises 14 residues. The germline gives CDR1 SGHDN, CDR2 FVKESK. CDR3 coding DNA: TGTGCCAGCCGAGCTAGCGGGAGAGGGGAGACCCAGTACTTC. It specifies CASRASGRGETQYF.

V usage is TRBV28 and J usage is TRBJ2-4; D is ambiguous. The CDR3 extends over 14 amino acids. V dropped 3 bases and J dropped 2 bases, with 8 bases sitting between them. Germline lookup yields CDR1 MDHEN and CDR2 SYDVKM. The CDR3 nucleotides are TGTGCCAGCAGTTTTGCCGATCCCAAAAACATTCAGTACTTC. Translation: CASSFADPKNIQYF.

The chain links TRBV29-1 to TRBJ2-1; no definite D call. From germline, CDR1 is SQVTM and CDR2 ANQGSEA. V lost 4 bases, J lost 0 bases, and 10 bases lay in between. The CDR3 has 14 residues. The CDR3 sequence is CSVAVASSYNEQFF. CDR3 sequence (DNA): TGCAGCGTTGCGGTAGCTAGCTCCTACAATGAGCAGTTCTTC.

The chain employs TRBV10-2 and TRBJ1-4; no clear D gene. The CDR3 extends over 15 amino acids. Germline V gene data show CDR1 as WSHSY and CDR2 as SAAADI. V lost 0 bases, J lost 4 bases, and 9 bases lay in between. The CDR3 region has the DNA TGCGCCAGCAGTGAGTCGAGAGGATATAATGAAAAACTGTTTTTT. This gives the protein CASSESRGYNEKLFF.

The chain has TRBV7-3 and TRBJ2-2; weak D call: TRBD1 (6 bases). The CDR3 contains 14 residues. The ends were cut back, 6 bases at V and 1 base at J, with 9 bases in the middle. Looked up from germline, CDR1 is SGHTA and CDR2 is FQGTGA. The CDR3 loop is CASRIQGNTGELFF. CDR3 bases: TGTGCCAGCAGGATACAGGGGAACACCGGGGAGCTGTTTTTT.

The V call is TRBV28, the J call TRBJ1-1; unclear D gene. In germline, CDR1 is MDHEN, CDR2 SYDVKM. The CDR3 loop spans 11 amino acids. Deletions cut 5 bases from V and 14 bases from J, with 15 bases between. CDR3 coding DNA: TGTGCCAGCAGTGATGGCACCGGGATCTTCTTT. It encodes CASSDGTGIFF.

In its sample, this clone was seen a few times. The J gene is TRBJ2-5, the V gene TRBV5-1, with a possible D match to TRBD2 (5 bases). The CDR3 is 14 amino acids. The germline V gene encodes CDR1 SGHRS and CDR2 YFSETQ. Trimming cost V 0 bases and J 5 bases, with 11 bases left between them. Written as DNA, the CDR3 is TGCGCCAGCAGCTTGGGGTATTTAGCGGAGACCCAGTACTTC. It specifies CASSLGYLAETQYF.

The chain recombines TRBV2 with TRBJ2-4, with D perhaps given as TRBD1 or TRBD2 (5 bases each). V gave up 0 bases and J gave up 1 base, with 10 bases separating them. CDR3 size: 16 residues. Germline-derived CDR1 and CDR2 are SNHLY and FYNNEI. CDR3 loop: CASSEAAGTAKNIQYF. In nucleotides, the CDR3 is TGTGCCAGCAGTGAAGCTGCAGGGACGGCCAAAAACATTCAGTACTTC.

A few counts support this clone. This rearrangement joins TRBV6-1 to TRBJ2-1, with 8 positions matching TRBD2. There are 15 residues in the CDR3. The V and J ends lost 4 bases and 4 bases, in that order; junction bases with no gene match: 6. CDR1 is MNHNS, CDR2 SASEGT, per germline. CDR3 in amino acids: CASSGSLADYNEQFF. CDR3 bases: TGTGCCAGCAGTGGCTCACTAGCGGATTACAATGAGCAGTTCTTC.

This chain joins TRBV7-9 and TRBJ2-7; 7 positions agree with TRBD1. CDR1 SEHNR and CDR2 FQNEAQ come from the germline V gene (reference sequence). This CDR3 has 13 amino acids. V shed 4 bases and J 2 bases; nucleotides not matched to a gene: 2. The CDR3 DNA follows: TGTGCCAGCAGCTGGACAGGAACCTACGAGCAGTACTTC. Its translation is CASSWTGTYEQYF.

The chain links TRBV5-1 to TRBJ2-2; D may be TRBD1 (6 bases). This CDR3 region has 15 residues. Trimming took 4 bases from V and 3 from J, leaving 13 bases between them. From germline, CDR1 is SGHRS and CDR2 YFSETQ. CDR3 nucleotide sequence: TGCGCCAGCAGCGTCGGCAACAGGGACACCGGGGAGCTGTTTTTT. This codes for CASSVGNRDTGELFF.

Only one count was recorded for this clone. The sample carries other DNA sequences with the same CDR3. The genes are TRBV5-1 and TRBJ2-1, with 10 nucleotides matching TRBD2. Germline V CDR1 and CDR2: SGHRS, YFSETQ. With V trimmed by 5 bases and J by 4 bases, 6 bases remained unmatched. The CDR3 is made up of 15 amino acids. The CDR3 DNA is TGCGCCAGCAGTTTATCTAGCGGGAGTTACAATGAGCAGTTCTTC. It yields the protein CASSLSSGSYNEQFF.

V usage is TRBV5-6 and J usage is TRBJ2-7; no firm D call. Germline V gives CDR1 SGHDT, CDR2 YYEEEE. The CDR3 spans 14 residues. V shed 4 bases and J shed 3 bases, with 14 bases lying between them. Here the CDR3 reads CASSVAPTDYEQYF. CDR3 DNA sequence: TGTGCCAGCAGCGTGGCCCCTACGGACTACGAGCAGTACTTC.

This clone occurred a few times. The CDR3 DNA reads as TGTGCCAGTAGGCCGCGGGCCGCCGACAAGGTCACTGAAGCTTTCTTT. Amino acids: CASRPRAADKVTEAFF. The chain combines TRBV19 with TRBJ1-1; D uncertain. The V end lost 6 bases, the J end lost 4 bases, and 21 bases lay between the germline ends. The CDR3 has 16 amino acids. Germline CDR1 is LNHDA and CDR2 is SQIVND (reference sequence).

CDR3 sequence reads: CASATAGNYNEQFF. The CDR3 coding sequence is TGTGCCAGCGCCACGGCAGGGAACTACAATGAGCAGTTCTTC. The chain is built from TRBV6-1 and TRBJ2-1, with D perhaps matching TRBD1 (5 bases). In germline, CDR1 is MNHNS, CDR2 SASEGT. The length of the CDR3 is 14 residues. Trimming took off 8 bases at V and 3 bases at J, with 14 bases between the two ends.

V is TRBV5-4 and J is TRBJ1-2, with 7 bases that match TRBD1. With 2 bases clipped from V and 0 bases from J, the junction kept 4 bases outside the gene matches. This CDR3 comprises 15 residues. Germline loops: CDR1 SGHNT, CDR2 YYREEE (reference sequence). The CDR3 bases are TGTGCCAGCAGCTTAGGGACAGATCCTAACTATGGCTACACCTTC. Translated, it gives CASSLGTDPNYGYTF.

This CDR3 is CSANSGYEQYF. The CDR3 bases are TGCAGTGCCAACAGTGGGTACGAGCAGTACTTC. The chain links TRBV20-1 to TRBJ2-7; D is unclear. Germline CDR1 reads DFQATT; CDR2 reads SNEGSKA (reference sequence). This CDR3 contains 11 residues. The germline V and J ends were trimmed by 6 bases and 4 bases, with 10 bases remaining between them.

The sample holds a few counts of this clone. The chain carries TRBV21-1 and TRBJ2-7; no check of the table's D call, TRBD1, against the DNA was made. TRBV21-1 is an annotated pseudogene. CDR3 size: 15 residues. The CDR3: CASSLNGQGSYEQYF. The CDR3 DNA is TGTGCCAGCAGCCTTAACGGACAGGGCTCCTACGAGCAGTACTTC.

The chain uses TRBV25-1 and TRBJ2-5; TRBD2 agrees at 7 bases. Germline V gene sequence: CDR1 MGHDK, CDR2 SYGVNS. The ends lost 4 bases at V and 5 bases at J; junction bases unmatched: 7. The CDR3 extends over 14 amino acids. CDR3 in DNA: TGTGCCAGCAGTGTTACGGGAGGAGAGGAGACCCAGTACTTC. Translated: CASSVTGGEETQYF.

This clone was seen ten or more times. This chain uses TRBV29-1 with TRBJ2-7, with TRBD2 identical over 11 bases. The CDR3 sequence is 12 residues long. In germline, CDR1 is SQVTM, CDR2 ANQGSEA. V trimming: 6 bases; J trimming: 3 bases; junction bases outside the gene matches: 1. The CDR3 coding sequence is TGCAGCGTCGGGACTAGCGGCTACGAGCAGTACTTC. This gives the protein CSVGTSGYEQYF.

The J gene is TRBJ1-3, the V gene TRBV7-9; no firm D call. This CDR3 is 14 amino acids long. The V end lost 5 bases, the J end lost 0 bases, and 8 bases lay between the germline ends. Germline CDR1 and CDR2: SEHNR and FQNEAQ (reference sequence). This CDR3 is CASSLVLSGNTIYF. CDR3 sequence (DNA): TGTGCCAGCAGCCTCGTCCTCTCTGGAAACACCATATATTTT.

As regards this clone: The sample has other DNA sequences that encode this CDR3 too. This sequence joins TRBV27 and TRBJ2-5; D remains ambiguous. Germline loops: CDR1 MNHEY, CDR2 SMNVEV (reference sequence). The germline V and J ends were trimmed by 6 bases and 2 bases, with 4 bases remaining between them. CDR3 length: 11 residues. The CDR3 reads CASRRQETQYF. The CDR3 nucleotides read TGTGCCAGCAGGCGACAAGAGACCCAGTACTTC.